This TCR beta chain was identified in a study of control samples from healthy donors and cancer patients. This clone was counted a single time. TCRdb's table, derived via immunoSEQ multiplex PCR, lists solely in-frame clones and lacks some. This sample has approximately 97,000 clones; 92% occur once, and the top ten carry 2% to 2.5%. Sequencing used blood. The receptor's source is a woman younger than 30 in good health.

The CDR3 loop reads CASSLFTLETQYF. CDR3 DNA sequence: TGTGCCAGCAGCTTATTTACTCTGGAGACCCAGTACTTC. The chain employs TRBV7-8 and TRBJ2-5; no clear D. The V end was cut by 2 bases, the J end by 5 bases, with 9 bases between. Germline V gene data show CDR1 as SGHVS and CDR2 as FQNEAQ. The CDR3 is 13 amino acids. Drawing the rest from reference TRBV7-8 and TRBJ2-5, the complete variable domain is GAGVSQSPRYKVAKRGQDVALRCDPISGHVSLFWYQQALGQGPEFLTYFQNEAQLDKSGLPSDRFFAERPEGSVSTLKIQRTQQEDSAVYLCASSLFTLETQYFGPGTRLLVL.